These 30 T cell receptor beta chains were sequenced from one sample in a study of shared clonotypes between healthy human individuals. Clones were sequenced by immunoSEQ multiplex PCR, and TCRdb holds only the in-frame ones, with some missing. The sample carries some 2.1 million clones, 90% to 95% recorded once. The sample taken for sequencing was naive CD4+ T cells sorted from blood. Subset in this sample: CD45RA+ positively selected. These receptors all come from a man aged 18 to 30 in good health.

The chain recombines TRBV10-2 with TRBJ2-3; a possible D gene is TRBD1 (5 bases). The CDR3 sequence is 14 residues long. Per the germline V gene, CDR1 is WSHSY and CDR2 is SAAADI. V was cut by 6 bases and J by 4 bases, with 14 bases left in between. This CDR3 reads CASRDDSSADTQYF. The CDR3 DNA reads TGCGCCAGCAGGGACGACAGTTCAGCAGATACGCAGTATTTT.

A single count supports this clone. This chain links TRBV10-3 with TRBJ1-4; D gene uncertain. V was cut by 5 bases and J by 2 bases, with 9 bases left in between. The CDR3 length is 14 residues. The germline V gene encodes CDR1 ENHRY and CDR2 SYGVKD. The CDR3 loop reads CAISRDPTNEKLFF. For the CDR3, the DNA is TGTGCCATCAGTCGTGACCCTACTAATGAAAAACTGTTTTTT.

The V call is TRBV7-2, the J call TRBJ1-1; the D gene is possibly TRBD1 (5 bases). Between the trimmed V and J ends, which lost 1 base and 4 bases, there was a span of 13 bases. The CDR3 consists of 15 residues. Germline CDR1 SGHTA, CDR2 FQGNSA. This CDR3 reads CASSLEAGGGTEAFF. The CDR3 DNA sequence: TGTGCCAGCAGCTTAGAGGCAGGCGGGGGCACTGAAGCTTTCTTT.

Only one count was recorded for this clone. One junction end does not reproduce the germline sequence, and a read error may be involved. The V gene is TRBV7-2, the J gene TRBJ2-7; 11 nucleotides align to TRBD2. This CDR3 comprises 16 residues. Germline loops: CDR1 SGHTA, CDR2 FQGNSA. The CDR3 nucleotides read TGTGCCAGCAGCGTAGCCGGACTAGCGGGCTCCTACGAGCAGTACTTC. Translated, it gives CASSVAGLAGSYEQYF.

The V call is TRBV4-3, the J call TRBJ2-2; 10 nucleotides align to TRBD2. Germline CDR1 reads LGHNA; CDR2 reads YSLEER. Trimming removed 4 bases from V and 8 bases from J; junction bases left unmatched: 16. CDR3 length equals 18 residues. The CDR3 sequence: CASSRSHTGTSDVGELFF. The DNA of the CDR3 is TGCGCCAGCAGCCGTTCCCATACCGGGACTAGCGATGTTGGGGAGCTGTTTTTT.

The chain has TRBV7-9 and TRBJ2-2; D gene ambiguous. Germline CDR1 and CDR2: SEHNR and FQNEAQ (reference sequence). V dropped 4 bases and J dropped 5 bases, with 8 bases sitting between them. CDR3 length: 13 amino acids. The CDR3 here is CASSSEGTGELFF. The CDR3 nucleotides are TGTGCCAGCAGCTCCGAAGGGACCGGGGAGCTGTTTTTT.

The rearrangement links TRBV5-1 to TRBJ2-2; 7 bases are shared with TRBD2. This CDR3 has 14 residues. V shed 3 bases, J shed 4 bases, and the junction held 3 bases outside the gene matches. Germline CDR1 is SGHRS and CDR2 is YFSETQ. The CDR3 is CASSWGGGTGELFF. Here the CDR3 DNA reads TGCGCCAGCAGCTGGGGCGGGGGCACCGGGGAGCTGTTTTTT. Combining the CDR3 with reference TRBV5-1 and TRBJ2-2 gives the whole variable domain KAGVTQTPRYLIKTRGQQVTLSCSPISGHRSVSWYQQTPGQGLQFLFEYFSETQRNKGNFPGRFSGRQFSNSRSEMNVSTLELGDSALYLCASSWGGGTGELFFGEGSRLTVL.

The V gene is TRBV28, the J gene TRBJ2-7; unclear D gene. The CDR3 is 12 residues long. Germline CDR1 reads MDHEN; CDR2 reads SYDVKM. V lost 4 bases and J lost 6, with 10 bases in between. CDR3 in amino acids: CASSSLRREQYF. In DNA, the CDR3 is TGTGCCAGCAGTTCGCTCCGACGCGAGCAGTACTTC.

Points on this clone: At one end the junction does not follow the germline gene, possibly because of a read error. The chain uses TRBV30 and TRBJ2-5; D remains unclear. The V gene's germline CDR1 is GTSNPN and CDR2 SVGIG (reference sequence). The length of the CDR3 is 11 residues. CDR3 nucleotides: TGTGCCTGGAGCCTGGGTCCCCGATTAAACTTC. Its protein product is CAWSLGPRLNF.

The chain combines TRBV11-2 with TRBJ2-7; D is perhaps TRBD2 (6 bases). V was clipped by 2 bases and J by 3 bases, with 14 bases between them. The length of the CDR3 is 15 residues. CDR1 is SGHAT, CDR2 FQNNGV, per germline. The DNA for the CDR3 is TGTGCCAGCAGCTTACTCGGGGGAAAACGCTACGAGCAGTACTTC. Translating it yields CASSLLGGKRYEQYF. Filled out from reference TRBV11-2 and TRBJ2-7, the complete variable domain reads EAGVAQSPRYKIIEKRQSVAFWCNPISGHATLYWYQQILGQGPKLLIQFQNNGVVDDSQLPKDRFSAERLKGVDSTLKIQPAKLEDSAVYLCASSLLGGKRYEQYFGPGTRLTVT.

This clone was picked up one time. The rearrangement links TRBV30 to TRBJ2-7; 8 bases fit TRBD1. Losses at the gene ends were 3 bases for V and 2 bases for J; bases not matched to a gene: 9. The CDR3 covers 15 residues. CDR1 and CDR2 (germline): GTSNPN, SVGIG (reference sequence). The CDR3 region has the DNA TGTGCCTGGAGGCAAACCGGGACAGGAGCCTACGAGCAGTACTTC. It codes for CAWRQTGTGAYEQYF.

In DNA form, the CDR3 reads TGTGCCAGCAGTTTTCATTCCGGGACAGGGGGCTACGAGCAGTACTTC. It translates to CASSFHSGTGGYEQYF. The V gene is TRBV7-9, the J gene TRBJ2-7; the match to TRBD1 covers 11 bases. After removal of 6 bases from V and 3 bases from J, the junction contained 10 bases not matched to a gene. Germline V CDR1 and CDR2: SEHNR, FQNEAQ (reference sequence). The CDR3 covers 16 residues.

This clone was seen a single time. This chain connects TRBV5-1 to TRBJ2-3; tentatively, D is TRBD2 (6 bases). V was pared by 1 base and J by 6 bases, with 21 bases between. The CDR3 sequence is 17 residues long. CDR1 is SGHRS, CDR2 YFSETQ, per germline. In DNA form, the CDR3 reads TGCGCCAGCAGCTTGATGGGGGGAGGCTCATCTAAGGATACGCAGTATTTT. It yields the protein CASSLMGGGSSKDTQYF.

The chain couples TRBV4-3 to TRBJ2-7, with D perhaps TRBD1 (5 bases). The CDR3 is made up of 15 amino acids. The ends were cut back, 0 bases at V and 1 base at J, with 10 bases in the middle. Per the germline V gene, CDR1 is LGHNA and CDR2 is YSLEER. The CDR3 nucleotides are TGCGCCAGCAGCCAAGAAGGTGGGGCTTCCTACGAGCAGTACTTC. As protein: CASSQEGGASYEQYF.

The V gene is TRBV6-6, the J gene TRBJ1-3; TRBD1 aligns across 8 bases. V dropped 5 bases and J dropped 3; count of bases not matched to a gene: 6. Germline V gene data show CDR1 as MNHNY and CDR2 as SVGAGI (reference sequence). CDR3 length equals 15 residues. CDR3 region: CASSAGGLGGNTIYF. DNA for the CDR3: TGTGCCAGCAGTGCAGGGGGCCTCGGTGGAAACACCATATATTTT.

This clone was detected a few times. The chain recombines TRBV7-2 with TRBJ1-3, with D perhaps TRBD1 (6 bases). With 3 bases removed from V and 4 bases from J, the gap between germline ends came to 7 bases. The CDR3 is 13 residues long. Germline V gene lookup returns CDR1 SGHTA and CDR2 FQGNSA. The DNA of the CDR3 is TGTGCCAGCAGCTTTGGGGGCGGAAACACCATATATTTT. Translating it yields CASSFGGGNTIYF.

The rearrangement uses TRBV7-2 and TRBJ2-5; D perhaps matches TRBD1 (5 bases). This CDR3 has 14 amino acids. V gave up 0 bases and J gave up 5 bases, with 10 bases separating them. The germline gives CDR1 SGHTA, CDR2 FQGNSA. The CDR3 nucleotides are TGTGCCAGCAGCTTAGCGACTGGGGCGGAGACCCAGTACTTC. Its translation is CASSLATGAETQYF.

CDR3 DNA sequence: TGTGCCAGCAGCTTGCCCGTTGATTTTGGGAGAGGGGAGACCCAGTACTTC. Translating it yields CASSLPVDFGRGETQYF. The chain couples TRBV5-6 to TRBJ2-5; tentative D call: TRBD2 (5 bases). CDR1 and CDR2 (germline): SGHDT, YYEEEE. There are 17 residues in the CDR3. Deletions cut 1 base from V and 5 bases from J, with 21 bases between.

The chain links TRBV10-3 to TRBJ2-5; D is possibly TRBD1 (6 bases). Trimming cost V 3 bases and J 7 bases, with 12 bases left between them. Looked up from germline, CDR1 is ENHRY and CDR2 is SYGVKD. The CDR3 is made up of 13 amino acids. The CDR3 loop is CAISESGVWTQYF. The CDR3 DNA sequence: TGTGCCATCAGTGAATCAGGGGTATGGACCCAGTACTTC.

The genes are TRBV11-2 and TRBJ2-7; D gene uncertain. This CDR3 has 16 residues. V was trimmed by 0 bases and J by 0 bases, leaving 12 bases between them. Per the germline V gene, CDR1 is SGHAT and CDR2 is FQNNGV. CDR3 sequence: CASSLDLPRSSYEQYF. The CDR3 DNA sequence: TGTGCCAGCAGCTTAGATCTACCGAGAAGCTCCTACGAGCAGTACTTC.

CDR3 region: CASKGQGAANEKLFF. CDR3 sequence (DNA): TGTGCCAGCAAGGGACAGGGAGCGGCTAATGAAAAACTGTTTTTT. J is TRBJ1-4 and V is TRBV2; 9 bases map to TRBD1. The V gene's germline CDR1 is SNHLY and CDR2 FYNNEI. The CDR3 length is 15 residues. V shed 7 bases and J 3 bases; nucleotides not matched to a gene: 6. The full variable domain, rest sourced from reference TRBV2 and TRBJ1-4, is EPEVTQTPSHQVTQMGQEVILRCVPISNHLYFYWYRQILGQKVEFLVSFYNNEISEKSEIFDDQFSVERPDGSNFTLKIRSTKLEDSAMYFCASKGQGAANEKLFFGSGTQLSVL.

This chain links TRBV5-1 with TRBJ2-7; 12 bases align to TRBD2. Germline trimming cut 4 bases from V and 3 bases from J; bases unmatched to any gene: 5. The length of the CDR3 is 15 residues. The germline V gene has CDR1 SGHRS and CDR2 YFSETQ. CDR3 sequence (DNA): TGCGCCAGCAGCCCGACTAGCGGGAGTCACTACGAGCAGTACTTC. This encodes CASSPTSGSHYEQYF. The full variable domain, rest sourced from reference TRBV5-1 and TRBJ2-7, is KAGVTQTPRYLIKTRGQQVTLSCSPISGHRSVSWYQQTPGQGLQFLFEYFSETQRNKGNFPGRFSGRQFSNSRSEMNVSTLELGDSALYLCASSPTSGSHYEQYFGPGTRLTVT.

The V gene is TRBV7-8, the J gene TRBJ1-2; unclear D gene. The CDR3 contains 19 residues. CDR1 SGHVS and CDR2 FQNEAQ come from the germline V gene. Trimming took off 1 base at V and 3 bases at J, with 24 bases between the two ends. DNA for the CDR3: TGTGCCAGCAGCTTAGACGCTGCTACCCCCGGGTCCCTTTACTATGGCTACACCTTC. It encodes CASSLDAATPGSLYYGYTF.

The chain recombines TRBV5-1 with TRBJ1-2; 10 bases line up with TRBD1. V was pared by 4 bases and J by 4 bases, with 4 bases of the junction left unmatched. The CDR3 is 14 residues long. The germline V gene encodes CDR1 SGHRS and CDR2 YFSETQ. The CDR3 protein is CASSRGQGLYGYTF. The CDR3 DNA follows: TGCGCCAGCAGCCGGGGACAGGGGCTCTATGGCTACACCTTC.

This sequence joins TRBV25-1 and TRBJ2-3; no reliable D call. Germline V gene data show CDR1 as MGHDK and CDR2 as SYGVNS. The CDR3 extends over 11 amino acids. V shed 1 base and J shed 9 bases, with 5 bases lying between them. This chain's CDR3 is CASSESLTQYF. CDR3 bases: TGTGCCAGCAGTGAATCTCTCACGCAGTATTTT.

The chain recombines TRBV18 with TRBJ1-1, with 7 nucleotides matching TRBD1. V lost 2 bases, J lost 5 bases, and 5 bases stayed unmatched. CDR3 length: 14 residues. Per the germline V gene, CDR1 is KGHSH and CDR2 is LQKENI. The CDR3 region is CASSPARGPTEAFF. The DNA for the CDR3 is TGTGCCAGCTCACCAGCGAGGGGGCCTACTGAAGCTTTCTTT. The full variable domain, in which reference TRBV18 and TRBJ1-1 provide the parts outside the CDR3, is NAGVMQNPRHLVRRRGQEARLRCSPMKGHSHVYWYRQLPEEGLKFMVYLQKENIIDESGMPKERFSAEFPKEGPSILRIQQVVRGDSAAYFCASSPARGPTEAFFGQGTRLTVV.

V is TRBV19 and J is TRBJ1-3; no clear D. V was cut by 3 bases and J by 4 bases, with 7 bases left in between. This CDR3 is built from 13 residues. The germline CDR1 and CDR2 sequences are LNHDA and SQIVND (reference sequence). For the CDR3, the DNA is TGTGCCAGTAGTATCTTGCAGGGAAACACCATATATTTT. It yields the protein CASSILQGNTIYF.

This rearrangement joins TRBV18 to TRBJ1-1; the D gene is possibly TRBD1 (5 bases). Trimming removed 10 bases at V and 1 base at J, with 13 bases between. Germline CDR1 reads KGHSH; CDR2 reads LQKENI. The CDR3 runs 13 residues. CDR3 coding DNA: TGTGCCACCTCCCCGGGGCGGAACACTGAAGCTTTCTTT. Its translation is CATSPGRNTEAFF.

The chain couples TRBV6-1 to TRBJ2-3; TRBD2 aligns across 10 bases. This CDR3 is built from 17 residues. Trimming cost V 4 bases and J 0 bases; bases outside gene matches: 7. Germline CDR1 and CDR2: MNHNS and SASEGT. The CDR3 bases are TGTGCCAGCAGTGGGACTAGCGGACTACCTAGCACAGATACGCAGTATTTT. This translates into CASSGTSGLPSTDTQYF.

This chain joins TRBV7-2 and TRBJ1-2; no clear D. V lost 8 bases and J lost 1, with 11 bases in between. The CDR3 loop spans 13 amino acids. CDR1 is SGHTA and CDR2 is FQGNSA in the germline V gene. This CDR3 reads CASSGGINYGYTF. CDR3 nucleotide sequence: TGTGCCAGCTCAGGAGGGATTAACTATGGCTACACCTTC.